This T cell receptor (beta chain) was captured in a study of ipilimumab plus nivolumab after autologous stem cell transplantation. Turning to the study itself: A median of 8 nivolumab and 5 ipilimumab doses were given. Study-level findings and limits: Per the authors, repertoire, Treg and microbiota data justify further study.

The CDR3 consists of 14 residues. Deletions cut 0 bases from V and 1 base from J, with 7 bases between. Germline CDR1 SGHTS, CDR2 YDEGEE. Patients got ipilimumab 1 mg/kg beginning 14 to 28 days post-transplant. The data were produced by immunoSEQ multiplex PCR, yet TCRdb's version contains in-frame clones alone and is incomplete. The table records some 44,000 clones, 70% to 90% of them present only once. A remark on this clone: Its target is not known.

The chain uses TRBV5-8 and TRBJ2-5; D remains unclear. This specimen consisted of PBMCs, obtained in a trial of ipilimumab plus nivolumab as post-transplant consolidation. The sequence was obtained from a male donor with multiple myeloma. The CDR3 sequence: CASSLEYLQETQYF. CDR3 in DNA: TGTGCCAGCAGCTTGGAATACCTCCAAGAGACCCAGTACTTC. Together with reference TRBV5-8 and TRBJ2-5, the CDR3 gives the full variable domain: EAGVTQSPTHLIKTRGQQATLRCSPISGHTSVYWYQQALGLGLQFLLWYDEGEERNRGNFPPRFSGRQFPNYSSELNVNALELEDSALYLCASSLEYLQETQYFGPGTRLLVL.